These 32 T cell receptor beta chains were all obtained from the same sample, sequenced in a study of vaccination and CD4 T cells after COVID-19. Their specific antigens are unknown. Regarding treatment: roughly 10-day PBMC culture with coronavirus spike peptide pools or control peptides (ViraFEST assay). With the Oncomine TCR Beta short-read assay, DNA from cultured CD4+ T cells was sequenced. TCRdb reprocessed the PCR reads via MiXCR and lists one record per CDR3 protein. The profile shows fewer than 8,500 distinct CDR3 sequences, 66% of them singletons. The specimen sequenced was CD4+ T cells from blood, cultured in vitro. Receptors were obtained from a human donor who had recovered from COVID-19.

This chain links TRBV11-3 with TRBJ2-3, with a possible D match to TRBD2 (6 bases). Germline V CDR1 and CDR2: SGHNT, YENEEA. Between the trimmed V and J ends, which lost 1 base and 5 bases, there was a span of 7 bases. The length of the CDR3 is 13 residues. DNA for the CDR3: TGTGCCAGCAGCTTAGGGAGGGGAGATACGCAGTATTTT. This sequence encodes CASSLGRGDTQYF.

The V call is TRBV7-9, the J call TRBJ1-2; 12 bases fit TRBD1. Germline V gene data show CDR1 as SEHNR and CDR2 as FQNEAQ (reference sequence). Losses at the gene ends were 5 bases for V and 9 bases for J; bases not matched to a gene: 7. The CDR3 consists of 14 residues. The CDR3 spells CASSPGTGGMSYTF. The CDR3 coding sequence is TGTGCCAGCAGCCCTGGGACAGGGGGCATGAGCTACACCTTC.

The chain employs TRBV6-1 and TRBJ2-5; D unresolved. Germline values: CDR1 MNHNS, CDR2 SASEGT. With 7 bases removed from V and 0 bases from J, the gap between germline ends came to 9 bases. The CDR3 runs 13 residues. CDR3 nucleotide sequence: TGTGCCAGCACCGCGATAGACCAAGAGACCCAGTACTTC. Protein product: CASTAIDQETQYF.

This chain links TRBV6-1 with TRBJ1-5; 7 bases are shared with TRBD1. The J segment lost 6 bases and the V segment lost 6 bases, leaving 8 bases of the junction unmatched. The CDR3 is 14 residues long. The germline gives CDR1 MNHNS, CDR2 SASEGT. CDR3 in DNA: TGTGCCAGCAGACCTACAGGGGAGGTTCAGCCCCAGCATTTT. It specifies CASRPTGEVQPQHF.

The chain is built from TRBV6-2 or TRBV6-3 and TRBJ2-3; D perhaps matches TRBD1 (6 bases). This CDR3 is built from 17 residues. In germline, CDR1 is MNHEY, CDR2 SVGEGT. Trimming left V 2 bases short and J 1 base short, with 16 bases between. The CDR3 nucleotides are TGTGCCAGCAGTTACGATTTGTTGGGACACCGCACAGATACGCAGTATTTT. Amino acid sequence: CASSYDLLGHRTDTQYF.

The chain employs TRBV30 and TRBJ1-2, with D tentatively TRBD1 (6 bases). The length of the CDR3 is 13 residues. The V end lost 4 bases, the J end lost 11 bases, and 20 bases lay between the germline ends. Looked up from germline, CDR1 is GTSNPN and CDR2 is SVGIG (reference sequence). DNA for the CDR3: TGTGCCTGGACGCCCGGACCGGGACATCATTACACCTTC. It yields the protein CAWTPGPGHHYTF.

This clonotype turned up a few times. This chain joins TRBV6-2 or TRBV6-3 and TRBJ1-5, with 7 bases aligning to TRBD1. The CDR3 totals 14 residues. The V gene's germline CDR1 is MNHEY and CDR2 SVGEGT. Unmatched junction bases numbered 8, after V lost 6 bases and J lost 6 bases. Here the CDR3 DNA reads TGTGCCAGCAGCTCCCGACAGGGCGTTCAGCCCCAGCATTTT. Translating it yields CASSSRQGVQPQHF.

Remarks on this clonotype: At one end, the junction sequence differs from germline, possibly due to a read error. The V gene is TRBV7-6, the J gene TRBJ1-2; D is unclear. This CDR3 is 13 amino acids long. Per the germline V gene, CDR1 is SGHVS and CDR2 is FNYEAQ. CDR3: CASSFGRAGGHTF. CDR3 in DNA: TGTGCCAGCAGCTTCGGCCGGGCGGGTGGCCACACCTTC.

This clonotype was seen only a few times. The gene calls are TRBV19 and TRBJ1-5, with no clear D. Deletions cut 5 bases from V and 7 bases from J, with 9 bases between. The CDR3 is 12 amino acids. Germline loops: CDR1 LNHDA, CDR2 SQIVND (reference sequence). As DNA, the CDR3 is TGTGCCAGTAGTGGGGTGCGGCAGCCCCAGCATTTT. Its translation is CASSGVRQPQHF.

This clonotype was picked up one time. The chain is built from TRBV4-2 and TRBJ2-3; D is ambiguous. The CDR3 has 15 amino acids. CDR1 LGHNA and CDR2 YNFKEQ come from the germline V gene. V was trimmed by 4 bases and J by 5 bases, leaving 16 bases between them. CDR3 coding DNA: TGTGCCAGCAGCCCTATGTTGCAAGGCGGAGATACGCAGTATTTT. Its protein is CASSPMLQGGDTQYF.

The CDR3 loop is CAISDNIQPRQSTEAFF. The CDR3 nucleotides read TGTGCCATCAGTGACAATATACAACCAAGACAGAGCACTGAAGCTTTCTTT. The chain carries TRBV10-3 and TRBJ1-1; D possibly corresponds to TRBD1 (5 bases). This CDR3 is 17 amino acids long. CDR1 is ENHRY and CDR2 is SYGVKD in the germline V gene. The V end was cut by 3 bases, the J end by 4 bases, with 21 bases between.

The rearrangement links TRBV20-1 to TRBJ1-5, with TRBD1 matching 7 bases. Looked up from germline, CDR1 is DFQATT and CDR2 is SNEGSKA (reference sequence). The junction had 11 bases not matched to a gene; V was cut back by 6 bases and J by 6 bases. CDR3 size: 14 residues. DNA of the CDR3: TGCAGTGCCGTGACAGGGACTATGGGTCAGCCCCAGCATTTT. Its translation: CSAVTGTMGQPQHF.

In nucleotides, the CDR3 is TGTGCCAGCAGTGAATTAGGTACGGTAGGCAATCAGCCCCAGCATTTT. This codes for CASSELGTVGNQPQHF. The chain is built from TRBV2 and TRBJ1-5; D is uncertain. V was clipped by 2 bases and J by 2 bases, with 13 bases between them. The CDR3 consists of 16 residues. CDR1 is SNHLY and CDR2 is FYNNEI in the germline V gene.

This clonotype occurred a few times. The chain uses TRBV5-4 and TRBJ1-6, with a possible D match to TRBD1 (5 bases). V shed 4 bases and J shed 5 bases, with 13 bases lying between them. Germline CDR1 and CDR2: SGHNT and YYREEE (reference sequence). This CDR3 spans 15 amino acids. The CDR3 DNA follows: TGTGCCAGCAGCCCCGGGTGGGGGGATAATTCACCCCTCCACTTT. It yields the protein CASSPGWGDNSPLHF.

Only a few counts were recorded for this clonotype. V and J are TRBV2 and TRBJ1-3; D gene ambiguous. Germline CDR1 reads SNHLY; CDR2 reads FYNNEI. Trimming took 6 bases from V and 4 from J, leaving 10 bases between them. The CDR3 extends over 13 amino acids. The CDR3 region is CASSTALGNTIYF. In nucleotides, the CDR3 is TGTGCCAGCAGCACGGCCCTGGGAAACACCATATATTTT.

The chain links TRBV15 to TRBJ2-7; D may be TRBD1 (6 bases). V was cut by 5 bases and J by 3 bases, with 14 bases left in between. The germline V gene has CDR1 LNHNV and CDR2 YYDKDF (reference sequence). The CDR3 has 14 amino acids. The CDR3 loop is CATSLGQIYYEQYF. As DNA, the CDR3 is TGTGCCACCAGCCTCGGACAGATATACTACGAGCAGTACTTC.

This rearrangement joins TRBV7-2 to TRBJ2-2, with D uncertain. V lost 1 base, J lost 6 bases, and 6 bases lay in between. Germline loops: CDR1 SGHTA, CDR2 FQGNSA. This CDR3 contains 13 residues. CDR3 DNA sequence: TGTGCCAGCAGCTTAGTCGGCGCCGGGGAGCTGTTTTTT. Protein sequence: CASSLVGAGELFF.

This clonotype was observed a few times. The rearrangement uses TRBV20-1 and TRBJ1-5; 8 nucleotides agree with TRBD1. This CDR3 has 14 residues. CDR1 and CDR2 from the germline V gene are DFQATT and SNEGSKA (reference sequence). V shed 3 bases, J shed 2 bases, and the junction held 3 bases outside the gene matches. CDR3: CSARDRVGNQPQHF. CDR3 DNA: TGCAGTGCTAGGGACAGGGTGGGCAATCAGCCCCAGCATTTT.

This chain joins TRBV12-5 and TRBJ2-7; 8 bases fit TRBD1. The trim removed 6 bases at V and 1 base at J, leaving 14 bases unmatched. This CDR3 region has 17 residues. Germline V gene lookup returns CDR1 LGHNT and CDR2 FRNRAP. The CDR3 coding sequence is TGTGCTAGTGGCTCTGGACAGGGAACCCTCCTTTCCTACGAGCAGTACTTC. Translation: CASGSGQGTLLSYEQYF.

The V gene is TRBV20-1, the J gene TRBJ2-1; TRBD1 or TRBD2 may be the D gene (5 bases each). The CDR3 is 14 amino acids. Germline-derived CDR1 and CDR2 are DFQATT and SNEGSKA (reference sequence). Trimming removed 3 bases at V and 5 bases at J, with 14 bases between. The CDR3 here is CSARAGTMDNEQFF. DNA for the CDR3: TGCAGTGCTAGGGCCGGGACGATGGACAATGAGCAGTTCTTC.

A few counts support this clonotype. J is TRBJ1-6 and V is TRBV7-9; D is perhaps TRBD1 (5 bases). Between the trimmed V and J ends, which lost 3 bases and 13 bases, there was a span of 19 bases. The CDR3 length is 15 residues. CDR1 is SEHNR and CDR2 is FQNEAQ in the germline V gene (reference sequence). The CDR3 bases are TGTGCCAGCAGCTTTATGTCCGGGGGTGAGTCTCCCCTCCACTTT. Protein product: CASSFMSGGESPLHF.

The chain has TRBV9 and TRBJ2-5, with 8 bases identical to TRBD2. Trimming at V came to 0 bases and at J to 4 bases, leaving 8 bases not matched to a gene. Germline CDR1 reads SGDLS; CDR2 reads YYNGEE. The CDR3 runs to 16 residues. The CDR3 sequence is CASSVADGGAAETQYF. CDR3 nucleotides: TGTGCCAGCAGCGTAGCTGACGGGGGGGCCGCAGAGACCCAGTACTTC.

The J gene is TRBJ2-1, the V gene TRBV6-5; TRBD2 matches 8 bases. The ends lost 6 bases at V and 1 base at J; junction bases unmatched: 8. The germline V gene encodes CDR1 MNHEY and CDR2 SVGAGI. This CDR3 spans 16 amino acids. The CDR3 DNA follows: TGTGCCAGCAGCGACTCGATAGCGGGGTCCTACAATGAGCAGTTCTTC. The encoded protein is CASSDSIAGSYNEQFF.

As concerns this clonotype: Germline and junction disagree at one end, which may indicate a read error. The J gene is TRBJ1-2, the V gene TRBV20-1, with 7 positions matching TRBD1. CDR3 length: 11 residues. From germline, CDR1 is DFQATT and CDR2 SNEGSKA (reference sequence). Here the CDR3 reads CSANRGYDYTF. The DNA for the CDR3 is TGCAGTGCTAACAGGGGCTATGACTACACCTTC.

V usage is TRBV11-3 and J usage is TRBJ1-3; D call uncertain. V lost 4 bases to trimming and J lost 4 bases, with 5 bases between them. CDR1 and CDR2 (germline): SGHNT, YENEEA. The length of the CDR3 is 12 residues. The CDR3 protein is CASSYSGNTIYF. As DNA, the CDR3 is TGTGCCAGCAGCTACTCGGGAAACACCATATATTTT. The variable domain in full, completed from reference TRBV11-3 and TRBJ1-3, reads EAGVVQSPRYKIIEKKQPVAFWCNPISGHNTLYWYLQNLGQGPELLIRYENEEAVDDSQLPKDRFSAERLKGVDSTLKIQPAELGDSAVYLCASSYSGNTIYFGEGSWLTVV.

The chain is built from TRBV20-1 and TRBJ2-5; D not certain. This CDR3 has 15 residues. Per germline, CDR1 DFQATT and CDR2 SNEGSKA (reference sequence). Trimming took off 0 bases at V and 1 base at J, with 12 bases between the two ends. CDR3 region: CSARDHALGQETQYF. The CDR3 DNA reads TGCAGTGCTAGAGATCACGCATTAGGCCAAGAGACCCAGTACTTC.

For the CDR3, the DNA is TGTGCCAGTACTCCCCGCGTGAACACTGAAGCTTTCTTT. Translation gives CASTPRVNTEAFF. The gene calls are TRBV19 and TRBJ1-1; D not certain. Per germline, CDR1 LNHDA and CDR2 SQIVND (reference sequence). Trimming pared 7 bases from V and 0 bases from J, leaving 9 bases between. This CDR3 comprises 13 residues.

The CDR3 spells CASSLGGSDTQYF. CDR3 in DNA: TGTGCCAGCAGCTTAGGGGGGTCGGATACGCAGTATTTT. The genes are TRBV7-8 and TRBJ2-3; perhaps D is TRBD1 or TRBD2 (5 bases each). Germline V gives CDR1 SGHVS, CDR2 FQNEAQ. V lost 1 base and J lost 6, with 8 bases in between. The CDR3 length is 13 residues.

This clonotype was observed a few times. The CDR3 protein is CASSPGGERSYTF. The CDR3 DNA sequence: TGTGCCAGCAGCCCCGGGGGGGAGAGGAGCTACACCTTC. V gene TRBV7-9 combines with J gene TRBJ1-2; D perhaps matches TRBD1 (5 bases). Trimming removed 5 bases at V and 9 bases at J, with 16 bases between. Germline V gives CDR1 SEHNR, CDR2 FQNEAQ (reference sequence). The CDR3 sequence is 13 residues long. The full variable domain, with the rest looked up from reference TRBV7-9 and TRBJ1-2, is DTGVSQNPRHKITKRGQNVTFRCDPISEHNRLYWYRQTLGQGPEFLTYFQNEAQLEKSRLLSDRFSAERPKGSFSTLEIQRTEQGDSAMYLCASSPGGERSYTFGSGTRLTVV.

This clonotype was counted only a few times. CDR3 bases: TGTGCCAGCAGGGCGACAGGGATCTATGGCTACACCTTC. Translating gives CASRATGIYGYTF. V is TRBV6-1 and J is TRBJ1-2, with 7 positions matching TRBD1. Trimming removed 6 bases from V and 4 bases from J; junction bases left unmatched: 5. The germline V gene has CDR1 MNHNS and CDR2 SASEGT. This CDR3 has 13 residues.

The chain combines TRBV20-1 with TRBJ1-2, with 12 bases identical to TRBD1. The germline CDR1 and CDR2 sequences are DFQATT and SNEGSKA (reference sequence). CDR3 length: 17 amino acids. With 0 bases clipped from V and 4 bases from J, the junction kept 9 bases outside the gene matches. The CDR3 loop reads CSARDVGTGGIGYGYTF. The CDR3 region has the DNA TGCAGTGCTAGAGATGTGGGGACAGGGGGCATCGGCTATGGCTACACCTTC.

The chain combines TRBV5-1 with TRBJ1-1; D perhaps matches TRBD1 (6 bases). CDR1 and CDR2 (germline): SGHRS, YFSETQ. This CDR3 has 15 amino acids. Deletions cut 2 bases from V and 3 bases from J, with 14 bases between. The CDR3 protein is CASSLDSGAYTEAFF. CDR3 nucleotides: TGCGCCAGCAGCTTAGATTCAGGGGCTTACACTGAAGCTTTCTTT.